Reported below is one T cell receptor beta chain. Per the original data handling: Estimation of nucleated cell counts was performed using reference gene primer amplification. The repertoire was sequenced with immunoSEQ multiplex PCR; TCRdb's copy has only in-frame clones and lacks some. That table gives V, J and clone size, and the DNA gave D and trimming. The sample consists of 200,000 or so clones, over 80% of them appearing once. The CDR3 is made up of 13 amino acids. V lost 5 bases to trimming and J lost 12 bases; unmatched junction nucleotides: 11. Germline V gene sequence: CDR1 MDHEN, CDR2 SYDVKM. The entry originates in a study of blood T cell repertoires in COVID-19. Study details: The United States, Italy and Spain supplied acute and convalescent COVID-19 samples. In each case, the material was cDNA or gDNA derived from T cells, B-cell-depleted T cells, or PBMCs.

Sequenced material: peripheral blood. The chain recombines TRBV28 with TRBJ1-2; TRBD1 aligns across 8 bases. The clonotype comes from a woman between 35 and 50 years old with acute or convalescent COVID-19. The CDR3 spells CASSMDRDFEDTF. Written as DNA, the CDR3 is TGTGCCAGCAGTATGGACAGGGACTTCGAGGACACCTTC.